The 12 T cell receptor beta chains below come from one sample, sequenced in a study of T-cell memory formation after mild COVID-19. From the 5' RACE reads, TCRdb called clonotypes with MiXCR, one entry per CDR3 protein. The table has some 260,000 distinct CDR3 sequences, over 15% seen once. The source material was PBMCs or a T cell subset sorted from them (not recorded which). The receptors originated from a young man who had mild COVID-19 (a few samples of this study predate the infection). Cell type and time point are not known.

This rearrangement joins TRBV15 to TRBJ1-3, with D unclear. Germline lookup yields CDR1 LNHNV and CDR2 YYDKDF (reference sequence). The CDR3 runs 14 residues. Trimming shortened V by 6 bases and J by 2 bases, and 11 bases separated the two germline ends. CDR3 nucleotide sequence: TGTGCCACCAGGTTTACCGGGGCTGGAAACACCATATATTTT. Translated: CATRFTGAGNTIYF.

The chain employs TRBV4-1 and TRBJ2-7; 7 bases are a match to TRBD1. With V trimmed by 0 bases and J by 4 bases, 3 bases remained unmatched. Germline lookup yields CDR1 MGHRA and CDR2 YSYEKL. The CDR3 is 14 residues long. The CDR3 region is CASSQDRGRYEQYF. In nucleotides, the CDR3 is TGCGCCAGCAGCCAAGATAGGGGGCGATACGAGCAGTACTTC.

This clonotype was observed a few times. The CDR3 protein is CASRQDSGNTIYF. CDR3 DNA: TGTGCCAGCCGACAAGACTCTGGAAACACCATATATTTT. The J gene is TRBJ1-3, the V gene TRBV6-1; no definite D call. V lost 8 bases, J lost 0 bases, and 8 bases lay in between. This CDR3 region has 13 residues. Per germline, CDR1 MNHNS and CDR2 SASEGT.

This clonotype was observed a handful of times. The chain links TRBV20-1 to TRBJ1-1; no clear D. Germline CDR1 DFQATT, CDR2 SNEGSKA (reference sequence). V gave up 2 bases and J gave up 0 bases, with 7 bases separating them. The CDR3 is made up of 13 amino acids. The CDR3 region has the DNA TGCAGTGCTAGAAAGGTGTTGAACACTGAAGCTTTCTTT. Protein sequence: CSARKVLNTEAFF.

This clonotype was recorded a few times. V is TRBV5-1 and J is TRBJ2-1; D possibly matches TRBD1 or TRBD2 (5 bases each). Germline V gene data show CDR1 as SGHRS and CDR2 as YFSETQ. The V end was cut by 4 bases, the J end by 6 bases, with 14 bases between. The CDR3 is 14 amino acids. CDR3 coding DNA: TGCGCCAGCAGCATATGGGGGAGAGGCAATGAGCAGTTCTTC. Translated, it gives CASSIWGRGNEQFF.

This sequence joins TRBV6-2 or TRBV6-3 and TRBJ1-1; no reliable D call. Trimming shortened V by 4 bases and J by 6 bases, and 9 bases separated the two germline ends. Germline V gene lookup returns CDR1 MNHEY and CDR2 SVGEGT. This CDR3 spans 12 amino acids. The CDR3 DNA reads as TGTGCCAGCAGTTCCCCGTGGGCTGAAGCTTTCTTT. Translating it yields CASSSPWAEAFF.

With regard to this clonotype: At one end, the junction sequence differs from germline, possibly due to a read error. The chain links TRBV12-3 or TRBV12-4 to TRBJ1-4, with D hard to call. The CDR3 covers 12 residues. CDR3 coding DNA: TGTGCCAGCAGTTTAAGGCAAGAAAAACTGTATTTT. Protein sequence: CASSLRQEKLYF.

This clonotype was observed a few times. The chain combines TRBV7-2 with TRBJ1-3; D may be TRBD1 (6 bases). With 5 bases removed from V and 2 bases from J, the gap between germline ends came to 10 bases. The germline gives CDR1 SGHTA, CDR2 FQGNSA. The CDR3 runs 14 residues. The CDR3 region is CASSPKGAGNTIYF. CDR3 sequence (DNA): TGTGCCAGCAGCCCCAAGGGGGCTGGAAACACCATATATTTT.

In its sample, this clonotype was seen a few times. The chain combines TRBV5-1 with TRBJ2-1, with no clear D. The V and J ends lost 0 bases and 6 bases respectively, with 10 bases between them. The germline V gene encodes CDR1 SGHRS and CDR2 YFSETQ. CDR3 length: 14 residues. CDR3 loop: CASSLVLTANEQFF. For the CDR3, the DNA is TGCGCCAGCAGCTTGGTTCTGACCGCCAATGAGCAGTTCTTC.

The J gene is TRBJ2-5, the V gene TRBV20-1, with a tentative D call TRBD1 (5 bases). Trimming cost V 0 bases and J 6 bases, with 14 bases left between them. This CDR3 is built from 14 residues. Germline values: CDR1 DFQATT, CDR2 SNEGSKA (reference sequence). The CDR3 sequence is CSARDRSGKKTQYF. The CDR3 DNA follows: TGCAGTGCTAGAGATAGGTCAGGGAAAAAGACCCAGTACTTC.

This rearrangement joins TRBV20-1 to TRBJ1-3; D uncertain. Germline CDR1 and CDR2: DFQATT and SNEGSKA (reference sequence). V lost 2 bases, J lost 3 bases, and 11 bases lay in between. There are 14 residues in the CDR3. The CDR3 DNA follows: TGCAGTGCTAGAACCGAGGGCTATGGAAACACCATATATTTT. Translation gives CSARTEGYGNTIYF.

The V gene is TRBV7-9, the J gene TRBJ2-1; 10 nucleotides agree with TRBD2. Trimming took 6 bases from V and 10 from J; bases not matched to a gene: 12. The germline gives CDR1 SEHNR, CDR2 FQNEAQ (reference sequence). This CDR3 spans 15 amino acids. CDR3 sequence: CASSFSGGPGEEQFF. The CDR3 DNA reads as TGTGCCAGCAGTTTTAGCGGGGGGCCTGGTGAAGAGCAGTTCTTC.